These T cell receptor beta chains were read from a single sample in a study of blood T cell repertoires in COVID-19. The repertoire was sequenced with immunoSEQ multiplex PCR; TCRdb's copy has only in-frame clones and lacks some. The sample contains about 230,000 clones, about 85% of which appear only once. The material sequenced was peripheral blood. Source of these receptors: a man in his forties with acute or convalescent COVID-19. CDR3s include the opening cysteine and the closing phenylalanine or tryptophan. D genes are given only for firm matches. Clone size is shown for a subset of rows, as once, few, many or a class of expanded clone.

>-|TRBJ2-7|-|TRBV2
TGTGCCAGCATCTCCAGACAGGACGCCTACGAGCAGTACTTC
CASISRQDAYEQYF
>TRBD2|TRBJ2-5|-|TRBV5-6
TGTGCCAGCAACACGGGAGGAGAGACCCAGTACTTC
CASNTGGETQYF
>TRBD1|TRBJ1-1|-|TRBV6-2/TRBV6-3
TGTGCCAGCAGTTACGACCCGACAGGGCTCGGCACTGAAGCTTTCTTT
CASSYDPTGLGTEAFF
>-|TRBJ2-1|-|TRBV27
TGTGCCAGCAGTTTATCGGTAGGGGCGGCTATGAATGAGCAGTTCTTC
CASSLSVGAAMNEQFF
>-|TRBJ1-6|-|TRBV11-2
TGTGCCAGCAGCCCTGACTGGAATTCACCCCTCCACTTT
CASSPDWNSPLHF
>-|TRBJ1-2|-|TRBV7-3
TGTGCCAGCAGCTTGTCACCCGGGGATAACTATGGCTACACCTTC
CASSLSPGDNYGYTF
>-|TRBJ2-5|-|TRBV27
TGTGCCAGCCGGACAGACTCCAGGACCCAGTACTTC
CASRTDSRTQYF
>-|TRBJ2-7|-|TRBV4-1
TGCGCCAGCAGCCCCTTGGACAGAGAAGGCTACGAGCAGTACTTC
CASSPLDREGYEQYF
>-|TRBJ2-5|once|TRBV7-6
TGTGCCAGCAGCCCCGAATGGGGCATAGAGACCCAGTACTTC
CASSPEWGIETQYF
>-|TRBJ1-5|-|TRBV18
TGTGCCAGCTCACCGTCCGCGGGTCAGCCCCAGCATTTT
CASSPSAGQPQHF
>TRBD1|TRBJ1-5|-|TRBV7-9
TGTGCCAGCAGCTTAGAACAGGGGGCTAATCAGCCCCAGCATTTT
CASSLEQGANQPQHF
>-|TRBJ1-6|-|TRBV20-1
TGCAGTGCTAGTCTTGCGGGCTCCTATAATTCACCCCTCCACTTT
CSASLAGSYNSPLHF
>-|TRBJ1-4|-|TRBV4-2
TGTGCCAGCAGCCAAGTCTCCGGCGGGCGTGGAGTTGAAAAACTGTTTTTT
CASSQVSGGRGVEKLFF
>-|TRBJ1-4|-|TRBV19
TGTGCCAGTAGTTGGACAGCTACGAATGAAAAACTGTTTTTT
CASSWTATNEKLFF
>-|TRBJ1-1|-|TRBV19
TGTGCCAGTATCGCGGGGGGTAAACAGGATGAAGCTTTCTTT
CASIAGGKQDEAFF
>-|TRBJ2-7|-|TRBV24-1
TGTGCCACCAGTGAGTCCAGGGGAGGGTACGAGCAGTACTTC
CATSESRGGYEQYF
>-|TRBJ1-1|-|TRBV4-1
TGCGCCAGCAGCCAAGAACGACAGATCCCTGGGGAAGCTTTCTTT
CASSQERQIPGEAFF
>-|TRBJ2-7|-|TRBV5-1
TGCGCCAGCAGCCCCGACAGACCCTCAAACGACGAGCAGTACTTC
CASSPDRPSNDEQYF
>-|TRBJ2-5|once|TRBV5-1
TGCGCCAGCAGCCAGGGACTGGGCCAAGAGACCCAGTACTTC
CASSQGLGQETQYF
>TRBD2|TRBJ2-5|-|TRBV29-1
TGCAGCGTTGAAGCGGGTGGGGGGGAGCAAGAGACCCAGTACTTC
CSVEAGGGEQETQYF
>-|TRBJ1-1|-|TRBV9
TGTGCCAGCAGCGTAGGAACGAGGAACACTGAAGCTTTCTTT
CASSVGTRNTEAFF
>-|TRBJ1-1|-|TRBV15
TGTGCCACCAGCAGGTCGATGGGCAGTAGTGGTGAGGGTACTGAAGCTTTCTTT
CATSRSMGSSGEGTEAFF
>-|TRBJ2-7|-|TRBV7-2
TGTGCCAGCAGCTTGACACAGAGAACCTACGAGCAGTACTTC
CASSLTQRTYEQYF
>-|TRBJ2-5|-|TRBV18
TGTGCCAGCTCACCACCCGGGAACCAAGAGACCCAGTACTTC
CASSPPGNQETQYF
>-|TRBJ2-1|-|TRBV9
TGTGCCAGCAGCGTAGTAGGGTCTAGCGATGAGCAGTTCTTC
CASSVVGSSDEQFF
>-|TRBJ1-1|few|TRBV25-1
TGTGCCAGCAGTGGGTCTTCGTTCGGAGGTGAAGCTTTCTTT
CASSGSSFGGEAFF
>-|TRBJ1-6|-|TRBV6-5
TGTGCCAGCAGTTACGACGGGATTTTATCCCTCCACTTT
CASSYDGILSLHF
>TRBD2|TRBJ2-3|once|TRBV14
TGTGCCAGCAGCCAAGATAAACTAGCGATTCCTGAGTGGAAGTATTTT
CASSQDKLAIPEWKYF
>-|TRBJ2-7|-|TRBV5-1
TGCGCCAGCAGCTTGGACAATTTCGCCGAGCAGTACTTC
CASSLDNFAEQYF
>-|TRBJ1-4|-|TRBV9
TGTGCCAGCAGCGTCGGTGTCGGGGGAGGTGAAAAACTGTTTTTT
CASSVGVGGGEKLFF
>TRBD2|TRBJ2-2|-|TRBV6-5
TGTGCCAGCAGCGATACCGGGACTAGACAGTGGGAGCTGTTTTTT
CASSDTGTRQWELFF
>-|TRBJ1-5|-|TRBV11-2
TGTGCCAGCAGCCGTTATAGCAATCAGCCCCAGCATTTT
CASSRYSNQPQHF
>-|TRBJ2-4|-|TRBV5-6
TGTGCCAGCAGTTCGGGGACACTAGCCAAAAACATTCAGTACTTC
CASSSGTLAKNIQYF
>TRBD1|TRBJ1-2|-|TRBV18
TGTGCCAGCTCACCCACCGAGGGACAGGGATATGGCTACACCTTC
CASSPTEGQGYGYTF
>TRBD1|TRBJ1-1|-|TRBV7-2
TGTGCCAGCAGCACATGGACAGGGACTGAAGCTTTCTTT
CASSTWTGTEAFF
>-|TRBJ2-3|-|TRBV7-3
TGTGCCAGCAGCTTAGGCCGAAAAAGCACAGATACGCAGTATTTT
CASSLGRKSTDTQYF
>-|TRBJ2-7|-|TRBV7-8
TGTGCCAGCAGCTTAGGAGGGGGAGCCTACGAGCAGTACTTC
CASSLGGGAYEQYF
>-|TRBJ2-1|few|TRBV6-5
TGTGCCAGCAGTTCTCCGACCAACAGGGTCGGTGAGCAGTTCTTC
CASSSPTNRVGEQFF
>-|TRBJ2-2|-|TRBV12-3/TRBV12-4
TGTGCCAGCATCCGAGCGAACACCGGGGAGCTGTTTTTT
CASIRANTGELFF
>-|TRBJ2-1|-|TRBV18
TGTGCCAGCTCACCACAGGGGAATGAGCAGTTCTTC
CASSPQGNEQFF
>-|TRBJ1-2|-|TRBV5-1
TGCGCCAGCAGCTGGAACCCGGGAGCTAACTTAGGGTATGGCTACACCTTC
CASSWNPGANLGYGYTF
>TRBD1|TRBJ1-1|-|TRBV5-6
TGTGCCAGCAGCGCGACCGGGACAGGGGGTCTAAGGGTCACTGAAGCTTTCTTT
CASSATGTGGLRVTEAFF
>TRBD1|TRBJ1-5|-|TRBV6-6
TGTGCCAGCAGCAATCAGGGGGTCAACAATCAGCCCCAGCATTTT
CASSNQGVNNQPQHF
>-|TRBJ1-3|-|TRBV18
TGTGCCAGCTCACCAGCAGGGGTCTCTGGAAACACCATATATTTT
CASSPAGVSGNTIYF
>TRBD1|TRBJ1-5|-|TRBV5-1
TGCGCCAGCAGCCAACAGGGGGCGAGCAATCAGCCCCAGCATTTT
CASSQQGASNQPQHF
>TRBD1|TRBJ1-1|-|TRBV5-1
TGCGCCAGCAACCAGGGGGCGCCTGGGACTGAAGCTTTCTTT
CASNQGAPGTEAFF
>TRBD1|TRBJ1-3|once|TRBV18
TGTGCCAGCTCACCACTACCGGGACAGACCGTCCTTTTGCCAGACACCATATATTTT
CASSPLPGQTVLLPDTIYF
>-|TRBJ2-1|-|TRBV23-1
TGCGCCAGGGGCGGAGGGATGAATGAGCAGTTCTTC
CARGGGMNEQFF
>-|TRBJ2-5|-|TRBV11-2
TGTGCCAGCAGCTTAGATTACTCCCCTGCAGAGACCCAGTACTTC
CASSLDYSPAETQYF
>TRBD1|TRBJ2-3|-|TRBV24-1
TGTGCCACCAGTGACCCGCCGGGCCAGGGGGGCACAGATACGCAGTATTTT
CATSDPPGQGGTDTQYF
>-|TRBJ1-1|-|TRBV30
TGTGCCTGGAAAAGCCTCGCTGAAGCTTTCTTT
CAWKSLAEAFF
>-|TRBJ1-4|once|TRBV2
TGTGCCAGCAGGGTGATGGCTACTAATGAAAAACTGTTTTTT
CASRVMATNEKLFF
>-|TRBJ2-1|few|TRBV3-1/TRBV3-2
TGTGCCAGCAGCCAGGCCGGAGGGTACAATGAGCAGTTCTTC
CASSQAGGYNEQFF